These 8 T cell receptor beta chains originate from one sample sequenced in a study of graft-versus-host responses after intestinal transplantation. The table came from immunoSEQ multiplex PCR; TCRdb's copy has only in-frame clones and leaves some out. The table has about 30,000 clones, 90% to 95% seen once. Here the sequenced sample was PBMCs, taken just over 65 days after intestinal transplant. The receptors were gathered from a human patient who received an intestinal transplant, so some T cells may come from the graft donor.

The chain is built from TRBV19 and TRBJ2-3; 12 positions agree with TRBD2. CDR1 is LNHDA, CDR2 SQIVND, per germline (reference sequence). The CDR3 is made up of 15 amino acids. V was clipped by 7 bases and J by 8 bases; unmatched bases: 10. CDR3 loop: CASTYASGGALTQYF. The CDR3, as DNA: TGTGCCAGTACCTACGCTAGCGGGGGGGCTCTTACGCAGTATTTT.

The chain has TRBV4-1 and TRBJ2-7, with 12 bases matching TRBD2. The CDR3 runs to 19 residues. Per the germline V gene, CDR1 is MGHRA and CDR2 is YSYEKL. V gave up 1 base and J gave up 1 base; unmatched junction bases: 11. In DNA, the CDR3 is TGCGCCAGCAGCCAAGTGAAATTACTAGCGGGGGGCTCGTCCTACGAGCAGTACTTC. Translation gives CASSQVKLLAGGSSYEQYF.

This chain uses TRBV19 with TRBJ1-2; no definite D call. The ends were cut back, 3 bases at V and 8 bases at J, with 10 bases in the middle. CDR3 length: 12 residues. In germline, CDR1 is LNHDA, CDR2 SQIVND (reference sequence). Here the CDR3 reads CASSIGGEGYTF. As DNA, the CDR3 is TGTGCCAGTAGTATTGGCGGGGAAGGCTACACCTTC.

This chain joins TRBV29-1 and TRBJ2-3; D call uncertain. The V gene lost 7 bases and the J gene lost 6 bases, with 8 bases spanning the gap. Germline V lookup: CDR1 SQVTM, CDR2 ANQGSEA. The CDR3 sequence is 10 residues long. The CDR3 nucleotides are TGCAGCGCAGATGGTGATACGCAGTATTTT. It is translated as CSADGDTQYF.

The V and J genes are TRBV4-1 and TRBJ2-1; TRBD1 aligns across 8 bases. This CDR3 comprises 15 residues. With 1 base clipped from V and 2 bases from J, the junction kept 1 base outside the gene matches. Germline lookup yields CDR1 MGHRA and CDR2 YSYEKL. In nucleotides, the CDR3 is TGCGCCAGCAGCCAAGGGGGACAGGCCTACAATGAGCAGTTCTTC. Translated, it gives CASSQGGQAYNEQFF.

The chain couples TRBV6-1 to TRBJ2-1; the D is unclear. Germline CDR1 reads MNHNS; CDR2 reads SASEGT. The CDR3 consists of 15 residues. Trimming removed 6 bases from V and 0 bases from J, with 12 bases in between. The CDR3 here is CASRKTQSSYNEQFF. The CDR3 nucleotides read TGTGCCAGCAGGAAGACACAGAGCTCCTACAATGAGCAGTTCTTC.

V usage is TRBV6-1 and J usage is TRBJ1-1; D gene unclear. This CDR3 region has 13 residues. CDR1 MNHNS and CDR2 SASEGT come from the germline V gene. V lost 1 base and J lost 7, with 10 bases in between. The CDR3 DNA sequence: TGTGCCAGCAGTGAAGGGGCAGAGTATGAAGCTTTCTTT. Encoded protein: CASSEGAEYEAFF.

This chain links TRBV19 with TRBJ1-1; D is unresolved. V lost 2 bases, J lost 8 bases, and 9 bases lay in between. Germline CDR1 and CDR2: LNHDA and SQIVND (reference sequence). The CDR3 runs 12 residues. The chain's CDR3 is CASSIYQREAFF. The CDR3 DNA is TGTGCCAGTAGTATATATCAACGAGAAGCTTTCTTT.